This T cell receptor beta chain is drawn from a study of Ad26.COV2.S vaccination and SARS-CoV-2 variants (dated by TCRdb to the early 2020s). Background on the whole study: Vaccine-arm donors came from COV1001, a multicentre, randomized, double-blind, placebo-controlled phase I-IIa trial of Ad26.COV2.S in healthy adults. Ad26.COV2.S was administered intramuscularly at 5 x 10^10 or 1 x 10^11 viral particles, either as a single shot or as two shots given 56 days apart. TCRbeta repertoire sequencing served as the tool for gauging how specific and how broad the SARS-CoV-2-reactive T cell receptors were following Ad26.COV2.S vaccination. A total of approximately 32 samples were included in the TCR-sequenced set, comprising around 19 Ad26.COV2.S vaccine recipients, 5 placebo recipients and 8 SARS-CoV-2 convalescent individuals. Participants in the trial were split at random into five groups of five each, receiving low-dose or high-dose Ad26.COV2.S once or twice, or else placebo on both occasions. Throughout the experiments and outcome assessment, investigators stayed blinded to trial group allocation.

The immunoSEQ Assay was used to sequence TCRbeta CDR3 regions. After extraction, genomic DNA underwent amplification by bias-controlled multiplex PCR, followed by high-throughput sequencing. The authors processed their data as follows. To quantify the absolute abundance of each unique TCRbeta CDR3 region, sequences were collapsed and filtered. T cell fraction was estimated by normalization of TCRbeta template counts to usable DNA, with usable DNA being measured through amplification of reference genes present in all nucleated cells. Repertoire TCRs were annotated as SARS-CoV-2-specific by exact matching of V gene, CDR3 amino acid sequence and J gene to a known reactive TCR set. The reference SARS-CoV-2 TCR set was derived from MIRA and filtered for enrichment in COVID-19-positive ImmuneCODE repertoires, a step that removed public or cross-reactive TCRs. Using the MIRA antigens, annotated TCRs were further analysed by specific ORF or by position within an ORF. Depth was the summed frequency of annotated unique rearrangements, while breadth was defined as annotated unique rearrangements over total unique productive rearrangements. Group comparisons of TCR breadth used two-sided Wilcoxon rank-sum tests. TCRdb took over this immuneACCESS table, retaining in-frame rearrangements with V and J assigned. Such tables are incomplete; in checked studies, under half of the missing clones stem from an unresolved V gene, and the remainder is unexplained. The V and J calls and clone size come from that table; D and trimming were worked out from the DNA. The sample yields 500,000 or so clones; around 88% were counted once. Of the sample, roughly 13% falls within the top ten clones.

The sample's treatment or condition label, decoded: roughly 19 received Ad26.COV2.S at low or high dose, single or two shots; about 5 received placebo; per-sample allocation not given. Repertoires of vaccine and placebo recipients were sequenced from samples taken on day 63 after the first injection. In Cohort 1b, around 25 adults aged 18-55 years were enrolled at a single site in Boston, USA, between 29 July and 7 August 2020. Ad26.COV2.S consisted of a replication-incompetent adenovirus type 26 vector by which a prefusion-stabilized SARS-CoV-2 spike protein from the original Wuhan strain was expressed. V drops 5 bases and J drops 1 base, leaving 8 bases in between. For CDR1 and CDR2, the germline V gene lists SQVTM and ANQGSEA. From its cysteine to its phenylalanine, the CDR3 spans 12 amino acids. Of the read, only the CDR3 DNA is kept; its 36 bases are in frame from base 1. Study-wide conclusions, independent of this receptor: Comparing responses between vaccine doses or regimens was not something the study was powered to do. According to the authors, total T cell responses may have been underestimated by the TCR breadth and depth analyses. Vaccine and placebo recipients had comparable non-spike TCR breadth, which fits with the vaccine containing only spike. Higher spike-specific TCR breadth was observed in Ad26.COV2.S recipients than in placebo recipients (P = 0.0014). After vaccination, substantial breadth of spike-specific CD8+ and CD4+ T cell responses was reported.

This clone was counted a single time. It has no known antigen specificity. No base-level quality is on record; no much larger clone is a single base apart. This clonotype originated in a person between 18 and 60 years old who received the Ad26.COV2.S COVID-19 vaccine or a placebo. Material: peripheral blood, obtained in a trial of Ad26.COV2.S vaccine versus placebo. Recombination connected TRBV29-1 to TRBJ1-1; the D gene cannot be named for sure. The sequence in DNA is TGCAGCGTTAAGGGAGGGAACACTGAAGCTTTCTTT. Protein translation: CSVKGGNTEAFF.